This T cell receptor (beta chain) was found in a study of OX40 agonist ivuxolimab in advanced cancers. Points from the study as a whole: At 0.1 to 3.0 mg/kg, CD4+ and CD8+ blood T cells expanded clonally by week 6.

Profiling relied on immunoSEQ multiplex PCR, and the TCRdb table lists in-frame clones only, not all of them. The sample has about 36,000 clones, less than 85% seen once. Regarding this clone: Its antigen is currently unknown.

Patients who had autoimmune disease history or got systemic immunosuppression were left out. On cycle 4 day 1 and cycle 7 day 1, as well as at baseline, blood was sampled. The sequence derives from an adult with an advanced solid tumor such as melanoma, head and neck, liver or kidney cancer. This specimen was CD4+ or CD8+ T cells sorted from blood, taken in a trial of the OX40 agonist ivuxolimab.

The CDR3 is CASSGTANIYGYTF. The CDR3 DNA is TGTGCCAGCAGTGGGACAGCGAATATCTATGGCTACACCTTC. The chain uses TRBV2 and TRBJ1-2; tentatively, D is TRBD1 (6 bases). CDR1 is SNHLY and CDR2 is FYNNEI in the germline V gene. The CDR3 is 14 amino acids. Trimming took 4 bases from V and 4 from J, leaving 13 bases between them.